One sample yielded the 5 T cell receptor beta chains listed below, sequenced in a study of blood T cell repertoires in COVID-19. Sequencing was performed with immunoSEQ multiplex PCR; in TCRdb, only in-frame clones are kept and a portion is missing. The repertoire holds tens of thousands of clones, with over 75% as singletons. The sample consisted of peripheral blood. The receptors here all came from a man aged 55 to 70 with acute or convalescent COVID-19.

The rearrangement joins TRBV5-4 to TRBJ2-1; TRBD1 aligns across 9 bases. Germline values: CDR1 SGHNT, CDR2 YYREEE (reference sequence). The CDR3 is 15 residues long. V was clipped by 5 bases and J by 8 bases; unmatched bases: 11. CDR3 in DNA: TGTGCCAGCAGGAATACCGGGACAGGGCCCCATGAGCAGTTCTTC. Its protein product is CASRNTGTGPHEQFF.

The chain combines TRBV28 with TRBJ1-5; D is possibly TRBD1 (5 bases). The V end lost 2 bases, the J end lost 0 bases, and 11 bases lay between the germline ends. The CDR3 totals 16 residues. CDR1 and CDR2 from the germline V gene are MDHEN and SYDVKM. The CDR3 DNA reads TGTGCCAGCAGTTTAACAGGCCCGTATAGCAATCAGCCCCAGCATTTT. Translated, it gives CASSLTGPYSNQPQHF.

The J gene is TRBJ2-7, the V gene TRBV11-2; 9 bases align to TRBD1. V shed 7 bases, J shed 2 bases, and the junction held 6 bases outside the gene matches. The CDR3 is made up of 14 amino acids. CDR1 and CDR2 (germline): SGHAT, FQNNGV. CDR3 DNA: TGTGCCAGCACCGCCGGGACAGGGACCTACGAGCAGTACTTC. Translating gives CASTAGTGTYEQYF.

V gene TRBV2 combines with J gene TRBJ1-5, with TRBD1 as a possible D gene (6 bases). The length of the CDR3 is 15 residues. In germline, CDR1 is SNHLY, CDR2 FYNNEI. V gave up 6 bases and J gave up 6 bases, with 18 bases separating them. CDR3 region: CASSQQTGSSQPQHF. The CDR3, as DNA: TGTGCCAGCAGCCAACAAACAGGGAGTAGTCAGCCCCAGCATTTT.

The V call is TRBV18, the J call TRBJ1-1, with 8 bases identical to TRBD1. Trimming took 3 bases from V and 1 from J; bases not matched to a gene: 13. The CDR3 is 18 amino acids. Germline lookup yields CDR1 KGHSH and CDR2 LQKENI. CDR3 loop: CASSPERETGARNTEAFF. In DNA, the CDR3 is TGTGCCAGCTCACCGGAGCGCGAGACAGGGGCGCGGAACACTGAAGCTTTCTTT. Using reference TRBV18 and TRBJ1-1 for the parts outside the CDR3, the full variable domain is NAGVMQNPRHLVRRRGQEARLRCSPMKGHSHVYWYRQLPEEGLKFMVYLQKENIIDESGMPKERFSAEFPKEGPSILRIQQVVRGDSAAYFCASSPERETGARNTEAFFGQGTRLTVV.